This TCR beta chain was recovered during a study of blood T cell repertoires in COVID-19. Study information: Sites in the United States, Italy and Spain provided acute and convalescent COVID-19 samples. Sources were T cells, B-cell-depleted T cells, or PBMCs; the material itself was cDNA or gDNA.

Original analysis: The assay estimated nucleated cells by amplifying reference gene primers. Method: immunoSEQ multiplex PCR; TCRdb's copy keeps in-frame clones and lacks some. From that table come the V and J calls and clone size; the DNA was used to work out D and trimming. Altogether over 250,000 clones are present, approximately 85% being singletons, with the ten largest covering 11%. Germline V gene data show CDR1 as SGDLS and CDR2 as YYNGEE. This CDR3 has 14 residues. Trimming removed 4 bases from V and 5 bases from J, with 13 bases in between. The rearrangement joins TRBV9 to TRBJ2-1; possible D gene TRBD2, 6 bases. Sequencing input: peripheral blood. The clonotype originates from a woman in her seventies with acute or convalescent COVID-19. This CDR3 reads CASSPGLINNEQFF. As DNA, the CDR3 is TGTGCCAGCAGCCCGGGACTTATTAACAATGAGCAGTTCTTC.